This T cell receptor (beta chain) is from a study of neurological immune-mediated disorders. Synthesis of cDNA used 5'RACE (with 10-nucleotide random UMIs). TCRdb recomputed calls from the 5' RACE reads with MiXCR, one row per CDR3 protein. The profile shows tens of thousands of distinct CDR3 sequences, about a tenth of them singletons. The study drew its healthy controls from blood bank volunteers in Maryland, USA. Where libraries were unsorted, they were derived from 2 million PBMCs stored at -80 degrees C. V was pared by 4 bases and J by 4 bases, with 13 bases between. The CDR3 spans 14 residues. The study's findings and limits: Private repertoires in all groups were suggested, as expanded clones shared no CDR3 amino acid sequences across subjects.

This clonotype was found many times. What it recognizes is unknown. This receptor was obtained from a man between 40 and 49 years old in good health. The chain employs TRBV12-3 or TRBV12-4 and TRBJ1-1; D uncertain. Specimen: PBMCs. In nucleotides, the CDR3 is TGTGCCAGCAGTTCTGATCGATGGGGCACTGAAGCTTTCTTT. As protein: CASSSDRWGTEAFF.